This section outlines one T cell receptor (beta chain) sequence together with its context. Germline CDR1 is MRHNA and CDR2 is SNTAGT. Trimming took 10 bases from V and 8 from J, leaving 20 bases between them. CDR3 length: 13 residues. The data stem from a study of blood T cell repertoires in COVID-19. The overall study: The United States, Italy and Spain supplied acute and convalescent COVID-19 samples.

Authors' methods: The authors estimated nucleated cell counts from reference gene primer amplification. TCRdb's copy holds only in-frame clones and misses some; the assay was immunoSEQ multiplex PCR. For V, J and clone size, that table is used; D and trimming come from the DNA. The data show hundreds of thousands of clones, with 75% to 95% seen just once and less than 2.5% held by the top ten. This receptor was taken from a woman aged 18-29 years who had recovered from COVID-19. The chain couples TRBV6-4 to TRBJ1-2, with D possibly TRBD1 on 6 matching bases. The source material was PBMCs or T cells enriched from blood (not recorded which). The CDR3 nucleotides are TGTGCCACCCGGAGCCCGGGGGGCGGCGGCTACACCTTC. Translating it yields CATRSPGGGGYTF.